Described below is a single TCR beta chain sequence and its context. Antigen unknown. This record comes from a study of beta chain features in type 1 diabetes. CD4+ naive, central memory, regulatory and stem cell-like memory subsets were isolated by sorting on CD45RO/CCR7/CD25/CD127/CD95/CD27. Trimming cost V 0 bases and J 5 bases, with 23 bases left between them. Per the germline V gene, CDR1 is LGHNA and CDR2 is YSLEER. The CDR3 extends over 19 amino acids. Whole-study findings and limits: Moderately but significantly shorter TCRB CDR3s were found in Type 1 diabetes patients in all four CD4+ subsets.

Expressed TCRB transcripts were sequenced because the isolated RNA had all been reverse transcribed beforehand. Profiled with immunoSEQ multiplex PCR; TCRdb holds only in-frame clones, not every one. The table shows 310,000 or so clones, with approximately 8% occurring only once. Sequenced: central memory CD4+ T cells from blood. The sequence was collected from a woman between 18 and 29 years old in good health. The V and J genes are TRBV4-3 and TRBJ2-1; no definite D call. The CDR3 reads CASSQDLSVRIGANNEQFF. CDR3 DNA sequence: TGCGCCAGCAGCCAAGATCTCTCTGTCAGAATCGGAGCTAACAATGAGCAGTTCTTC.